This T cell receptor beta chain was recorded in a study of cytomegalovirus exposure and HLA in healthy donors. Use of 60 Vbeta and 13 Jbeta primers characterized the PCR. Profiling relied on immunoSEQ multiplex PCR, and the TCRdb table lists in-frame clones only, not all of them. The repertoire consists of some 99,000 clones, with 55% to 75% occurring once and the leading ten covering 4.5% to 5.5%. The material sequenced was PBMCs. This clonotype originated in a woman in her 70s in good health and CMV-seropositive.

The CDR3 is CASSGGGLAVYNEQFF. The CDR3 bases are TGTGCCAGCAGCGGGGGGGGACTAGCGGTTTACAATGAGCAGTTCTTC. The rearrangement uses TRBV9 and TRBJ2-1; TRBD2 aligns across 11 bases. The V gene's germline CDR1 is SGDLS and CDR2 YYNGEE. Trimming at V came to 3 bases and at J to 4 bases, leaving 6 bases not matched to a gene. The CDR3 runs to 16 residues.